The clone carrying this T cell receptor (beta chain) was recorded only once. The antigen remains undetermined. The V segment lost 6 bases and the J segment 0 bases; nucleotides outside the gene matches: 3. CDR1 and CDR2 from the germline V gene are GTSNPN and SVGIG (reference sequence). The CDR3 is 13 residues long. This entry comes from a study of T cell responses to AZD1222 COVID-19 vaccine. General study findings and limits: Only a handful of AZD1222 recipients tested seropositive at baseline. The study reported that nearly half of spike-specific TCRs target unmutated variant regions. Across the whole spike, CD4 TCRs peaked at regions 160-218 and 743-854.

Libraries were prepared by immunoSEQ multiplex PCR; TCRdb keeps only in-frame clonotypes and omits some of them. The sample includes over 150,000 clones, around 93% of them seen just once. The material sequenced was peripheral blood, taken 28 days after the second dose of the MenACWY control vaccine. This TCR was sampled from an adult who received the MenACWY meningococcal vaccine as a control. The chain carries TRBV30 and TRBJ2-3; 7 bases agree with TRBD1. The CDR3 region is CACRTGSTDTQYF. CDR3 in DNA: TGTGCCTGTCGGACAGGCAGCACAGATACGCAGTATTTT. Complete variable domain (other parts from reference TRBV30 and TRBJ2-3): SQTIHQWPATLVQPVGSPLSLECTVEGTSNPNLYWYRQAAGRGLQLLFYSVGIGQISSEVPQNLSASRPQDRQFILSSKKLLLSDSGFYLCACRTGSTDTQYFGPGTRLTVL.